Each of the 7 T cell receptor beta chains below was sequenced from the same sample in a study of T-cell memory formation after mild COVID-19. TCRdb ran MiXCR on the 5' RACE reads and lists one entry per CDR3 protein. The data show roughly 310,000 distinct CDR3 sequences, less than 20% seen once. The sample taken for sequencing was PBMCs or a T cell subset sorted from them (not recorded which). These receptors were taken from a man younger than 35 who had mild COVID-19 (a few samples of this study predate the infection). Cell type and time point are not known.

Only a few counts were recorded for this clonotype. The rearrangement links TRBV20-1 to TRBJ2-1; D not certain. The CDR3 has 14 residues. V was cut by 1 base and J by 0 bases, with 7 bases left in between. Germline V CDR1 and CDR2: DFQATT, SNEGSKA (reference sequence). The CDR3, as DNA: TGCAGTGCTAGAGTGGGTGGCTCCTACAATGAGCAGTTCTTC. Its protein product is CSARVGGSYNEQFF.

The J gene is TRBJ2-7, the V gene TRBV3-1; D remains ambiguous. Germline CDR1 and CDR2: LGHDT and YNNKEL (reference sequence). This CDR3 spans 13 amino acids. Deletions cut 1 base from V and 0 bases from J, with 4 bases between. CDR3 nucleotide sequence: TGTGCCAGCAGCCAAGGGATCTCCTACGAGCAGTACTTC. This codes for CASSQGISYEQYF.

This clonotype was detected only a few times. This chain links TRBV20-1 with TRBJ2-3; D is possibly TRBD1 (5 bases). The germline V and J ends were trimmed by 1 base and 5 bases, with 16 bases remaining between them. The CDR3 sequence is 15 residues long. CDR1 DFQATT and CDR2 SNEGSKA come from the germline V gene (reference sequence). CDR3 in amino acids: CSARGLRQGRDTQYF. The DNA of the CDR3 is TGCAGTGCTAGAGGTTTGCGGCAGGGCCGAGATACGCAGTATTTT.

The V gene is TRBV7-9, the J gene TRBJ1-2; D might be TRBD1 (5 bases). The germline gives CDR1 SEHNR, CDR2 FQNEAQ (reference sequence). The CDR3 is made up of 14 amino acids. Deletions cut 4 bases from V and 2 bases from J, with 11 bases between. CDR3 amino acids: CASSSLSGNYGYTF. As DNA, the CDR3 is TGTGCCAGCAGCTCTCTGTCAGGGAACTATGGCTACACCTTC.

J is TRBJ2-3 and V is TRBV4-3; 7 nucleotides match TRBD2. The germline V gene has CDR1 LGHNA and CDR2 YSLEER. The CDR3 spans 18 residues. The V and J ends lost 4 bases and 0 bases, in that order; junction bases with no gene match: 13. The CDR3 DNA sequence: TGCGCCAGCAGCCGAACCCAGCGGGGAGGGAGTAGCACAGATACGCAGTATTTT. The encoded protein is CASSRTQRGGSSTDTQYF.

This clonotype was found many times. The chain couples TRBV4-1 to TRBJ2-3; D is uncertain. Trimming removed 0 bases at V and 0 bases at J, with 10 bases between. CDR3 length equals 16 residues. CDR1 is MGHRA, CDR2 YSYEKL, per germline. CDR3 coding DNA: TGCGCCAGCAGCCAAGAGTCGTACCCCAGCACAGATACGCAGTATTTT. Translated, it gives CASSQESYPSTDTQYF.

This clonotype was seen more than once but under ten times. The CDR3 DNA follows: TGCGCCAGCAGCCAAGTGGTCACTGGATGGCAGTATACGCAGTATTTT. It yields the protein CASSQVVTGWQYTQYF. This chain joins TRBV4-1 and TRBJ2-3; D is unclear. This CDR3 is 16 amino acids long. V was pared by 1 base and J by 7 bases, with 18 bases between. CDR1 and CDR2 from the germline V gene are MGHRA and YSYEKL.